This T cell receptor (beta chain) was observed in a study of preoperative IRX-2 immunotherapy in early breast cancer. The assay was immunoSEQ multiplex PCR, and TCRdb's table has in-frame clones only and misses some. The data contain over 25,000 clones, roughly 87% of them seen just once; the ten biggest clones take up just under 2.5%. This clone has more than one count but fewer than ten. Unmatched junction bases numbered 8, after V lost 5 bases and J lost 4 bases. This CDR3 has 16 amino acids. Per germline, CDR1 SQVTM and CDR2 ANQGSEA. Treatment given: preoperative locoregional IRX-2 cytokine immunotherapy. Samples came from a phase Ib trial of preoperative locoregional IRX-2 cytokine immunotherapy.

The rearrangement joins TRBV29-1 to TRBJ2-2; 12 bases map to TRBD2. This clonotype was sampled from a human donor with breast cancer. The starting material was lymph node tissue, obtained from a patient treated with IRX-2 immunotherapy. CDR3 bases: TGCAGCGTTTCGACTAGCGGGAGAAGCTCCACCGGGGAGCTGTTTTTT. Translating it yields CSVSTSGRSSTGELFF.